These T cell receptor beta chains were read from a single sample in a study of spatial heterogeneity in lung cancer. TCRdb re-derived calls from the 5' RACE reads in MiXCR, one entry per CDR3 protein. The sample includes roughly 13,000 distinct CDR3 sequences, over 9% seen only once; the top ten take about 28%. The input for sequencing was PBMCs, taken at surgery. The receptors derive from a male donor with early-stage non-small cell lung cancer. Each CDR3 is given with its conserved first and last residue. A D gene is named only where the DNA matches it firmly. Size is stated for part of the rows, as once, few or many counts, or as a class when the clone is expanded.

V gene: TRBV28; D gene: -; clone size: few; J gene: TRBJ1-2; CDR3 protein: CASSSVTDGYTF; CDR3 DNA: TGTGCCAGCAGTTCGGTGACAGATGGCTACACCTTC
V gene: TRBV10-3; D gene: TRBD1; clone size: many; J gene: TRBJ1-5; CDR3 protein: CAISEQTGGDQPQHF; CDR3 DNA: TGTGCCATCAGTGAGCAGACAGGGGGGGATCAGCCCCAGCATTTT
V gene: TRBV27; D gene: -; clone size: -; J gene: TRBJ1-2; CDR3 protein: CASCGRTTNYGYTF; CDR3 DNA: TGTGCCAGCTGCGGGAGAACTACTAACTATGGCTACACCTTC
V gene: TRBV19; D gene: -; clone size: many; J gene: TRBJ2-1; CDR3 protein: CASRALGAIEQFF; CDR3 DNA: TGTGCCAGTAGGGCTCTTGGGGCCATTGAGCAGTTCTTC
V gene: TRBV28; D gene: -; clone size: many; J gene: TRBJ2-6; CDR3 protein: CASSSQGFSGANVLTF; CDR3 DNA: TGTGCCAGCAGTTCACAAGGGTTCTCTGGGGCCAACGTCCTGACTTTC
V gene: TRBV4-1; D gene: -; clone size: many; J gene: TRBJ2-3; CDR3 protein: CASKSETNGTDTQYF; CDR3 DNA: TGCGCCAGCAAGTCCGAGACTAACGGCACAGATACGCAGTATTTT
V gene: TRBV7-6; D gene: -; clone size: many; J gene: TRBJ2-1; CDR3 protein: CASSFLQNNEQFF; CDR3 DNA: TGTGCCAGCAGCTTTCTCCAGAACAATGAGCAGTTCTTC
V gene: TRBV27; D gene: -; clone size: many; J gene: TRBJ2-1; CDR3 protein: CASSLEGSYNEQFF; CDR3 DNA: TGTGCCAGCAGTTTAGAGGGGTCCTACAATGAGCAGTTCTTC
V gene: TRBV20-1; D gene: -; clone size: many; J gene: TRBJ1-5; CDR3 protein: CSARDGEREVNSNQPQHF; CDR3 DNA: TGCAGTGCTAGAGATGGGGAGAGGGAGGTGAATAGCAATCAGCCCCAGCATTTT
V gene: TRBV2; D gene: -; clone size: many; J gene: TRBJ1-1; CDR3 protein: CASTRLNTEAFF; CDR3 DNA: TGTGCCAGCACCCGGCTGAACACTGAAGCTTTCTTT
V gene: TRBV20-1; D gene: -; clone size: many; J gene: TRBJ1-2; CDR3 protein: CSARDTANYGYTF; CDR3 DNA: TGCAGTGCTAGGGACACAGCTAACTATGGCTACACCTTC
V gene: TRBV2; D gene: TRBD2; clone size: many; J gene: TRBJ2-1; CDR3 protein: CASSPSQRENQFF; CDR3 DNA: TGTGCCAGCAGCCCTTCCCAGCGGGAGAATCAGTTCTTC
V gene: TRBV12-3/TRBV12-4; D gene: TRBD2; clone size: few; J gene: TRBJ2-3; CDR3 protein: CASSPRTSGSGGTDTQYF; CDR3 DNA: TGTGCCAGCAGTCCGCGGACTAGCGGGAGTGGGGGCACAGATACGCAGTATTTT
V gene: TRBV30; D gene: TRBD1; clone size: many; J gene: TRBJ2-7; CDR3 protein: CAGGTGPYEQYF; CDR3 DNA: TGTGCCGGAGGGACAGGGCCCTACGAGCAGTACTTC
V gene: TRBV20-1; D gene: -; clone size: many; J gene: TRBJ2-7; CDR3 protein: CSAKTVFSYEQYF; CDR3 DNA: TGCAGTGCCAAGACAGTGTTCTCCTACGAGCAGTACTTC
V gene: TRBV12-3/TRBV12-4; D gene: TRBD2; clone size: many; J gene: TRBJ2-1; CDR3 protein: CASSQLAAQQFF; CDR3 DNA: TGTGCCAGCAGCCAACTAGCGGCCCAGCAGTTCTTC
V gene: TRBV12-3/TRBV12-4; D gene: -; clone size: many; J gene: TRBJ2-5; CDR3 protein: CASSSSGTQYF; CDR3 DNA: TGTGCCAGCAGTTCCTCGGGGACCCAGTACTTC
V gene: TRBV20-1; D gene: -; clone size: medium-sized; J gene: TRBJ2-3; CDR3 protein: CSAIIQGLDTQYF; CDR3 DNA: TGCAGTGCTATAATACAGGGTTTAGATACGCAGTATTTT
V gene: TRBV27; D gene: -; clone size: many; J gene: TRBJ2-5; CDR3 protein: CASRTEGGGETQYF; CDR3 DNA: TGTGCCAGCAGAACAGAGGGAGGGGGGGAGACCCAGTACTTC
V gene: TRBV5-4; D gene: -; clone size: -; J gene: TRBJ1-1; CDR3 protein: CASSFLDSLARNTEAFF; CDR3 DNA: TGTGCCAGCAGCTTCCTGGACAGCCTGGCTAGGAACACTGAAGCTTTCTTT
V gene: TRBV7-2; D gene: -; clone size: -; J gene: TRBJ1-1; CDR3 protein: CASRRMNTEAFF; CDR3 DNA: TGTGCCAGCCGAAGGATGAACACTGAAGCTTTCTTT
V gene: TRBV20-1; D gene: TRBD2; clone size: many; J gene: TRBJ2-5; CDR3 protein: CSAFGTSGSIKTQYF; CDR3 DNA: TGCAGTGCTTTCGGGACTAGCGGGAGTATAAAGACCCAGTACTTC
V gene: TRBV27; D gene: -; clone size: many; J gene: TRBJ1-1; CDR3 protein: CASSLSGSGVTFF; CDR3 DNA: TGTGCCAGCAGTTTATCTGGCTCGGGGGTGACTTTCTTT
V gene: TRBV11-3; D gene: -; clone size: -; J gene: TRBJ1-1; CDR3 protein: CASSLGQGREAFF; CDR3 DNA: TGTGCCAGCAGCTTGGGCCAGGGGCGAGAAGCTTTCTTT
V gene: TRBV3-1; D gene: TRBD1; clone size: many; J gene: TRBJ1-5; CDR3 protein: CASSQDYPGGTSNQPQHF; CDR3 DNA: TGTGCCAGCAGCCAAGATTATCCAGGGGGTACTAGCAATCAGCCCCAGCATTTT
V gene: TRBV5-4; D gene: -; clone size: once; J gene: TRBJ1-1; CDR3 protein: CASSLWTVNTEAFF; CDR3 DNA: TGTGCCAGCAGCTTGTGGACCGTGAACACTGAAGCTTTCTTT
V gene: TRBV28; D gene: TRBD2; clone size: many; J gene: TRBJ2-3; CDR3 protein: CASSLVASGSDTQYF; CDR3 DNA: TGTGCCAGCAGTTTGGTGGCTAGCGGGTCAGATACGCAGTATTTT
V gene: TRBV25-1; D gene: -; clone size: large; J gene: TRBJ2-7; CDR3 protein: CASGWDYEQYF; CDR3 DNA: TGTGCCAGCGGTTGGGATTACGAGCAGTACTTC